Listed here are 12 T cell receptor beta chains from one sample, sequenced in a study of human T cells and chemical hapten exposure. The time point here: patch test 1, 2 weeks after DPC sensitization. The treatment: therapeutic diphenylcyclopropenone sensitization with weekly scalp DPC. MiXCR was run by TCRdb on the RACE reads, yielding one entry per CDR3 protein. The sample includes approximately 90,000 distinct CDR3 sequences, approximately 13% of them seen just once. This specimen was whole blood, taken in connection with sensitization to the hapten diphenylcyclopropenone (DPC). These receptors all come from a woman between 35 and 50 years old with alopecia areata. Some clones in this sample may be carry-over from other donors' samples.

The rearrangement joins TRBV19 to TRBJ1-1; D remains unclear. Germline values: CDR1 LNHDA, CDR2 SQIVND (reference sequence). V was clipped by 4 bases and J by 7 bases, with 10 bases between them. CDR3 size: 12 residues. For the CDR3, the DNA is TGTGCCAGTAGTACATGGGCCCTTGAAGCTTTCTTT. Its translation: CASSTWALEAFF.

The chain links TRBV6-5 to TRBJ1-1; D uncertain. The germline gives CDR1 MNHEY, CDR2 SVGAGI. The CDR3 sequence is 15 residues long. Trimming cost V 0 bases and J 1 base, with 9 bases left between them. CDR3 nucleotide sequence: TGTGCCAGCAGTTACTCAGTGTTCCCGAACACTGAAGCTTTCTTT. This gives the protein CASSYSVFPNTEAFF.

This clonotype was counted at least ten times. The chain recombines TRBV20-1 with TRBJ1-4; maybe TRBD1 (5 bases). Trimming removed 6 bases from V and 2 bases from J, with 10 bases in between. The CDR3 length is 13 residues. Looked up from germline, CDR1 is DFQATT and CDR2 is SNEGSKA (reference sequence). The CDR3 loop is CSAGEGTNEKLFF. The CDR3 DNA reads as TGCAGTGCAGGGGAAGGGACTAATGAAAAACTGTTTTTT.

The DNA for the CDR3 is TGTGCCACCAGTGATTTCTCTGCACAAACCTACAATGAGCAGTTCTTC. Protein product: CATSDFSAQTYNEQFF. The chain recombines TRBV24-1 with TRBJ2-1; the D is unclear. The ends were cut back, 1 base at V and 2 bases at J, with 11 bases in the middle. The CDR3 sequence is 16 residues long. The V gene's germline CDR1 is KGHDR and CDR2 SFDVKD.

The chain carries TRBV7-8 and TRBJ2-7, with D possibly TRBD2 on 6 matching bases. Germline V gene sequence: CDR1 SGHVS, CDR2 FQNEAQ. Between the trimmed V and J ends, which lost 5 bases and 0 bases, there was a span of 17 bases. CDR3 length: 16 residues. As DNA, the CDR3 is TGTGCCAGCAGCAAAACTAGCTCCCCGAGCTCCTACGAGCAGTACTTC. This codes for CASSKTSSPSSYEQYF.

This CDR3 is CASSLGGRGAYEQYF. CDR3 bases: TGTGCCAGCAGCTTAGGAGGGAGAGGGGCCTACGAGCAGTACTTC. The chain employs TRBV7-9 and TRBJ2-7; D is possibly TRBD1 or TRBD2 (5 bases each). This CDR3 spans 15 amino acids. V gave up 1 base and J gave up 2 bases, with 12 bases separating them. Germline assignment: CDR1 SEHNR and CDR2 FQNEAQ (reference sequence).

The chain links TRBV7-3 to TRBJ2-1; D gene unclear. Between the trimmed V and J ends, which lost 0 bases and 5 bases, there was a span of 8 bases. This CDR3 contains 14 residues. The germline V gene has CDR1 SGHTA and CDR2 FQGTGA. The CDR3: CASSLTGLDNEQFF. As DNA, the CDR3 is TGTGCCAGCAGCTTAACAGGCCTCGACAATGAGCAGTTCTTC.

This chain links TRBV19 with TRBJ2-7; 9 bases match TRBD2. The CDR3 is 14 amino acids. With V trimmed by 3 bases and J by 2 bases, 2 bases remained unmatched. The germline V gene has CDR1 LNHDA and CDR2 SQIVND (reference sequence). The CDR3 here is CASSISGGPYEQYF. CDR3 coding DNA: TGTGCCAGTAGTATCAGCGGGGGGCCCTACGAGCAGTACTTC.

This clonotype occurred a few times. CDR3 region: CYPQGPQETQYF. The CDR3 DNA reads TGCTACCCTCAAGGACCACAAGAGACCCAGTACTTC. This chain joins TRBV20-1 and TRBJ2-5; D unresolved. This CDR3 comprises 12 residues. CDR1 is DFQATT and CDR2 is SNEGSKA in the germline V gene (reference sequence).

In its sample, this clonotype was seen many times. The V call is TRBV29-1, the J call TRBJ2-3; 8 nucleotides agree with TRBD1. The CDR3 length is 13 residues. The germline CDR1 and CDR2 sequences are SQVTM and ANQGSEA. V was pared by 3 bases and J by 6 bases, with 5 bases of the junction left unmatched. This chain's CDR3 is CSVEDRAQDTQYF. CDR3 bases: TGCAGCGTTGAGGACAGGGCTCAGGATACGCAGTATTTT.

This clonotype was seen a handful of times. The rearrangement links TRBV6-2 or TRBV6-3 to TRBJ1-1; a possible D gene is TRBD1 (5 bases). The V and J ends lost 8 bases and 4 bases respectively, with 8 bases between them. The CDR3 length is 11 residues. CDR1 and CDR2 (germline): MNHEY, SVGEGT. The CDR3 sequence is CASSGATEAFF. In nucleotides, the CDR3 is TGTGCCAGCTCCGGGGCCACTGAAGCTTTCTTT.

The table lists this clonotype with a few counts. The chain uses TRBV28 and TRBJ2-7; D is possibly TRBD2 (5 bases). This CDR3 is 14 amino acids long. Trimming pared 2 bases from V and 6 bases from J, leaving 14 bases between. Germline loops: CDR1 MDHEN, CDR2 SYDVKM. CDR3 amino acids: CASSLPDGLGEQYF. CDR3 DNA sequence: TGTGCCAGCAGTTTACCCGACGGACTGGGCGAGCAGTACTTC.